The T cell receptor (beta chain) described here comes from a study of blood T cell repertoires in COVID-19. Study-wide background: T cells, B-cell-depleted T cells, or PBMCs provided the cDNA or gDNA that served as material.

The V end was cut by 4 bases, the J end by 3 bases, with 11 bases between. Germline V lookup: CDR1 ENHRY, CDR2 SYGVKD. The length of the CDR3 is 14 residues. Sequenced by immunoSEQ multiplex PCR; TCRdb stores in-frame clones only, minus some. Altogether 110,000 to 150,000 clones are present, 75% to 90% being singletons, with the ten largest covering about 4%. The sample comprised peripheral blood. The sequence came from a woman aged 80 or over with acute or convalescent COVID-19. The V and J genes are TRBV10-3 and TRBJ2-3, with D possibly TRBD2 on 5 matching bases. Here the CDR3 reads CAISVGRTTDTQYF. The CDR3 coding sequence is TGTGCCATCAGTGTAGGGAGAACTACAGATACGCAGTATTTT.